The T cell receptor (beta chain) described here comes from a study of T cell responses to AZD1222 COVID-19 vaccine. CDR1 MNHEY and CDR2 SVGAGI come from the germline V gene. The CDR3 is 16 residues long. Germline trimming cut 0 bases from V and 3 bases from J; bases unmatched to any gene: 6. The method was immunoSEQ multiplex PCR; TCRdb's version includes in-frame clones alone and lacks a portion of them. Here the sample spans around 110,000 clones, just under 95% being singletons. This clonotype was sampled from an adult in good health. J is TRBJ2-3 and V is TRBV6-5, with 7 bases aligning to TRBD2. The source material was peripheral blood, sampled on day 0 of AZD1222 vaccination. The CDR3 DNA is TGTGCCAGCAGTTACTCCGCGGGAGCGGGGACAGATACGCAGTATTTT. Translation: CASSYSAGAGTDTQYF.